This T cell receptor (beta chain) was sequenced in a study of T cell repertoires in cytomegalovirus infection. Study in general: TCR beta signatures that were public indicated CMV infection and matching HLA type. Study observations and caveats: It was HLA-C-restricted CMV-specific TCR beta clonotypes that dominated the response ex vivo. People with CMV and the relevant HLA were identified by cumulative public TCR beta family frequency.

There are a few counts of this clonotype. Its antigen remains unidentified. A single record per CDR3 protein comes from TCRdb applying MiXCR to the reads. The repertoire includes roughly 600,000 distinct CDR3 sequences, roughly a quarter of them detected once, and roughly 8% sits in the top ten. V lost 4 bases and J lost 2; bases outside the gene matches: 8. Per germline, CDR1 SEHNR and CDR2 FQNEAQ (reference sequence). CDR3 length: 16 amino acids. This TCR was recovered from a human donor in good health (CMV status not recorded). Some clones in this sample may be carry-over from other donors' samples. The chain joins TRBV7-9 to TRBJ2-1; 7 bases fit TRBD1. The sample consisted of CD8+ T cells from PBMCs. CDR3 nucleotide sequence: TGTGCCAGCAGCTCACCCCGGACAGGCGCCTACAATGAGCAGTTCTTC. It specifies CASSSPRTGAYNEQFF.